Presented here are 10 T cell receptor beta chains from one specimen sequenced in a study of cytomegalovirus exposure and HLA in healthy donors. PCR was performed using 60 Vbeta and 13 Jbeta primers. Profiling relied on immunoSEQ multiplex PCR, and the TCRdb table lists in-frame clones only, not all of them. The sample holds roughly 180,000 clones, more than 75% seen once. The specimen was PBMCs. The receptor source for this set is a man aged 35 to 55 in good health and CMV-seronegative.

V and J are TRBV6-6 and TRBJ1-2; 7 bases match TRBD1. V was pared by 2 bases and J by 8 bases, with 8 bases of the junction left unmatched. Looked up from germline, CDR1 is MNHNY and CDR2 is SVGAGI (reference sequence). CDR3 length equals 14 residues. The CDR3 is CASSYGPDRDGYTF. The CDR3 nucleotides read TGTGCCAGCAGTTACGGCCCCGACAGGGACGGCTACACCTTC.

The V and J genes are TRBV7-9 and TRBJ2-5; D uncertain. This CDR3 is built from 13 residues. Germline V gene lookup returns CDR1 SEHNR and CDR2 FQNEAQ (reference sequence). Deletions cut 3 bases from V and 9 bases from J, with 14 bases between. The CDR3 bases are TGTGCCAGCAGCTTCGGCCGGTCGGAGTCCCAGTACTTC. Translation gives CASSFGRSESQYF.

About this clone: The junction departs from germline at one end; a sequencing error may be responsible. CDR3 in amino acids: CASSWDRGRIGYGYTF. Here the CDR3 DNA reads TGTGCCAGCAGTTGGGACAGGGGGCGTATCGGCTATGGCTATACCTTC. The chain is built from TRBV6-5 and TRBJ1-2; 12 nucleotides line up with TRBD1. Germline-derived CDR1 and CDR2 are MNHEY and SVGAGI. The CDR3 has 16 amino acids.

With regard to this clone: Other DNA sequences within the sample encode an identical CDR3. J is TRBJ2-3 and V is TRBV6-1, with 8 bases fitting TRBD1. Trimming cost V 4 bases and J 0 bases; bases outside gene matches: 3. Per the germline V gene, CDR1 is MNHNS and CDR2 is SASEGT. This CDR3 is 15 amino acids long. The CDR3 protein is CASSGRTGSTDTQYF. CDR3 bases: TGTGCCAGCAGTGGGAGGACAGGGAGCACAGATACGCAGTATTTT.

The chain joins TRBV15 to TRBJ1-6, with 8 bases lining up with TRBD1. The germline V gene has CDR1 LNHNV and CDR2 YYDKDF (reference sequence). The CDR3 spans 14 residues. Losses at the gene ends were 5 bases for V and 10 bases for J; bases not matched to a gene: 7. CDR3 sequence: CATSGTRDRSPLHF. The CDR3 nucleotides read TGTGCCACCAGCGGGACACGGGACAGGTCACCCCTCCACTTT.

The chain employs TRBV6-4 and TRBJ2-7, with a possible D match to TRBD2 (5 bases). V was pared by 0 bases and J by 8 bases, with 17 bases between. CDR3 length equals 15 residues. The germline V gene has CDR1 MRHNA and CDR2 SNTAGT. Here the CDR3 reads CASSDSSGDRHKQYF. In nucleotides, the CDR3 is TGTGCCAGCAGTGACTCGTCCGGGGATCGCCATAAGCAGTACTTC.

The chain employs TRBV6-5 and TRBJ2-7; D possibly corresponds to TRBD2 (6 bases). The CDR3 is 14 amino acids. The germline gives CDR1 MNHEY, CDR2 SVGAGI. Trimming cost V 5 bases and J 3 bases, with 14 bases left between them. The CDR3: CASSLWQGGYEQYF. The CDR3 DNA reads TGTGCCAGCAGTCTGTGGCAGGGAGGCTACGAGCAGTACTTC.

The V call is TRBV9, the J call TRBJ2-5; D is unresolved. V dropped 3 bases and J dropped 4 bases, with 10 bases sitting between them. The germline gives CDR1 SGDLS, CDR2 YYNGEE. The CDR3 covers 13 residues. The CDR3 DNA reads as TGTGCCAGCAGCGCGACTTCCGTAGAGACCCAGTACTTC. Its protein product is CASSATSVETQYF. Full variable domain (rest looked up from reference TRBV9 and TRBJ2-5): DSGVTQTPKHLITATGQRVTLRCSPRSGDLSVYWYQQSLDQGLQFLIQYYNGEERAKGNILERFSAQQFPDLHSELNLSSLELGDSALYFCASSATSVETQYFGPGTRLLVL.

The CDR3 is CASGLVINQPQHF. CDR3 bases: TGTGCTAGTGGTTTGGTTATTAATCAGCCCCAGCATTTT. The chain carries TRBV12-5 and TRBJ1-5; the D is unclear. The germline V gene has CDR1 LGHNT and CDR2 FRNRAP. The length of the CDR3 is 13 residues. With 0 bases removed from V and 4 bases from J, the gap between germline ends came to 4 bases. Full variable domain (missing parts from reference TRBV12-5 and TRBJ1-5): DARVTQTPRHKVTEMGQEVTMRCQPILGHNTVFWYRQTMMQGLELLAYFRNRAPLDDSGMPKDRFSAEMPDATLATLKIQPSEPRDSAVYFCASGLVINQPQHFGDGTRLSIL.

The chain recombines TRBV7-2 with TRBJ2-7; D may be TRBD1 (5 bases). The V end lost 5 bases, the J end lost 2 bases, and 22 bases lay between the germline ends. CDR1 is SGHTA, CDR2 FQGNSA, per germline. The CDR3 covers 17 residues. In nucleotides, the CDR3 is TGTGCCAGCAGCCCTACCATTTCAGCGACAGTCCCCTACGAGCAGTACTTC. This encodes CASSPTISATVPYEQYF.